This T cell receptor (beta chain) was identified during a study of sequential checkpoint blockade in melanoma. Study background: After both sequences, patients received maintenance nivolumab.

The data were produced by immunoSEQ multiplex PCR, yet TCRdb's version contains in-frame clones alone and is incomplete. Here the sample spans 15,000 to 20,000 clones, more than 75% being singletons. This CDR3 region has 16 residues. The germline gives CDR1 LGHNA, CDR2 YSLEER. V was clipped by 0 bases and J by 2 bases, with 11 bases between them. As for treatment: randomized to nivolumab then ipilimumab (arm A) or the reverse (arm B). Patients had received no earlier DNA-damaging chemotherapy. PBMC sorting kept live CD3+CD8+ cells without CD19 or CD56. The TCR originated in a human donor with melanoma. The specimen comprised CD8+ T cells sorted from blood (inferred from file names), sampled from a patient given nivolumab and ipilimumab in sequence. The chain uses TRBV4-3 and TRBJ1-5, with a weak D call TRBD1 (5 bases). The CDR3 DNA reads TGCGCCAGCAGCCAAGATGTCCAGGGTCGCAATCAGCCCCAGCATTTT. It translates to CASSQDVQGRNQPQHF.